The present T cell receptor (beta chain) was sequenced within a study of blood T cell repertoires in COVID-19. TCRdb's copy holds only in-frame clones and misses some; the assay was immunoSEQ multiplex PCR. The sample shows some 400,000 clones, about 90% of them seen only once. The study drew participants aged about 18 to 89 years from 20 to 30 US areas. V gave up 5 bases and J gave up 8 bases; unmatched junction bases: 11. The CDR3 is 17 residues long. In germline, CDR1 is MGHDK, CDR2 SYGVNS. J is TRBJ2-1 and V is TRBV25-1; 14 bases match TRBD2. The receptor was derived from a woman aged 30 to 39 who had recovered from COVID-19. The sequenced material came from PBMCs or T cells enriched from blood (not recorded which). The CDR3 spells CASSPTPGTSGGDEQFF. CDR3 nucleotide sequence: TGTGCCAGCAGTCCGACCCCTGGGACTAGCGGGGGAGATGAGCAGTTCTTC.